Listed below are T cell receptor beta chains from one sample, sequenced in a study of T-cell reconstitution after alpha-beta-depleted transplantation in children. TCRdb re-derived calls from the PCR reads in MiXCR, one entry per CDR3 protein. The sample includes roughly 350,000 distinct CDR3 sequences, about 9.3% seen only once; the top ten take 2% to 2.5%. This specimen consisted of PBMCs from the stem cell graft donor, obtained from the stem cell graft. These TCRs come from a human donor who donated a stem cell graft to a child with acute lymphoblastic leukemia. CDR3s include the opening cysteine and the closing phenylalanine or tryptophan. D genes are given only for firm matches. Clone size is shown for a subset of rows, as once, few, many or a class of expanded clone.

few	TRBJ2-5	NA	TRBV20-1	CSAREGAGSGETQYF	TGCAGTGCTAGAGAAGGGGCAGGGTCCGGGGAGACCCAGTACTTC
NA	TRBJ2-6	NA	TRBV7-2	CASSPAPSGANVLTF	TGTGCCAGCAGTCCCGCTCCCAGTGGGGCCAACGTCCTGACTTTC
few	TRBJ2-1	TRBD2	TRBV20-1	CSAVSPTSGNEQFF	TGCAGTGCTGTGAGTCCGACTAGCGGCAATGAGCAGTTCTTC
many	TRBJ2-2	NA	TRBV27	CASKEGWGHGELFF	TGTGCCAGTAAGGAGGGTTGGGGTCACGGGGAGCTGTTTTTT
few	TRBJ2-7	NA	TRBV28	CASSRGHRVNEQYF	TGTGCCAGCAGTCGGGGGCACAGGGTCAACGAGCAGTACTTC
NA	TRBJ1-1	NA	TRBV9	CASSVLDRKNTEAFF	TGTGCCAGCAGCGTACTCGACAGGAAGAACACTGAAGCTTTCTTT
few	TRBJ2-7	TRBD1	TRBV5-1	CASSLDWDRAYEQYF	TGCGCCAGCAGCTTGGATTGGGACAGGGCCTACGAGCAGTACTTC
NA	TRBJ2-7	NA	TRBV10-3	CATAQGYEQYF	TGTGCCACCGCCCAGGGGTACGAGCAGTACTTC
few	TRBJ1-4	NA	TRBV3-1	CASSSHHGAEKLFF	TGTGCCAGCAGCTCTCATCACGGGGCTGAAAAACTGTTTTTT
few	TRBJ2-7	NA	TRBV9	CASSVALASLTEQYF	TGTGCCAGCAGCGTGGCCTTAGCCTCCCTAACGGAGCAGTACTTC
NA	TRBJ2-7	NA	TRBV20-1	CSARGQDEQYF	TGCAGTGCTAGAGGTCAGGACGAGCAGTACTTC
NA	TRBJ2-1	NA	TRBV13	CASSPLQFF	TGTGCCAGCAGCCCGCTACAGTTCTTC
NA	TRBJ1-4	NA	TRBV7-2	CASSKDRPGEKLFF	TGTGCCAGCTCCAAAGACAGGCCGGGTGAAAAACTGTTTTTT
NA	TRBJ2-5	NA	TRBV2	CASSASGSSVVETQYF	TGTGCCAGCAGTGCTTCCGGGTCTAGTGTCGTAGAGACCCAGTACTTC
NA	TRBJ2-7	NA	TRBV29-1	CSGRASNEQYF	TGCAGCGGTCGGGCCTCCAACGAGCAGTACTTC
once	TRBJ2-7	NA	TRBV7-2	CASSLYHQETYEQYF	TGTGCCAGCAGCCTTTATCACCAAGAGACCTACGAGCAGTACTTC
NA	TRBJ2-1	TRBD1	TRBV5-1	CASSHRDRVNNEQFF	TGCGCCAGCAGCCACCGGGACAGGGTTAACAATGAGCAGTTCTTC
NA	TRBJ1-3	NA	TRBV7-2	CASSSPRASRNTIYF	TGTGCCAGCAGCTCTCCCAGGGCCTCTAGGAACACCATATATTTT
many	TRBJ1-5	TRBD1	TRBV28	CASSLGQGAPGGQPQHF	TGTGCCAGCAGTTTAGGACAGGGGGCCCCGGGGGGTCAGCCCCAGCATTTT
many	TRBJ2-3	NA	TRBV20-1	CSADVGADTQYF	TGCAGTGCTGATGTCGGTGCGGATACGCAGTATTTT
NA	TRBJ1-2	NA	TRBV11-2	CASSFSGQSYGYTF	TGTGCCAGCAGCTTCTCAGGGCAATCCTATGGCTACACCTTC
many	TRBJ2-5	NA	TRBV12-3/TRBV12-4	CASSRAGEETQYF	TGTGCCAGCTCTCGGGCAGGGGAAGAGACCCAGTACTTC
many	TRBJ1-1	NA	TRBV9	CASSVDRNTEAFF	TGTGCCAGCAGCGTAGACAGGAACACTGAAGCTTTCTTT
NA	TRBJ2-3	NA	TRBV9	CASSVGLIRPPTDTQYF	TGTGCCAGCAGCGTAGGATTAATACGTCCGCCTACAGATACGCAGTATTTT
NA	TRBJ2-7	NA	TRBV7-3	CASSLSPGAYEQYF	TGTGCCAGCAGCTTAAGCCCCGGTGCCTACGAGCAGTACTTC
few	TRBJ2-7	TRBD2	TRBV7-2	CASSYLAGGYEQYF	TGTGCCAGCAGCTATTTAGCGGGAGGCTACGAGCAGTACTTC
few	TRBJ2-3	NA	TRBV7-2	CASSLRPAPRRVTQYF	TGTGCCAGCAGCTTACGACCAGCCCCCCGGAGGGTTACGCAGTATTTT
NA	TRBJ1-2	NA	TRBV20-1	CSASTLPNYGYTF	TGCAGTGCTAGCACTTTGCCTAACTATGGCTACACCTTC
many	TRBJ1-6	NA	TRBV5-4	CASSPAGRQSPLHF	TGTGCCAGCAGCCCAGCCGGCAGGCAGTCACCCCTCCACTTT
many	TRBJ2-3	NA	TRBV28	CASSPTATDTQYF	TGTGCCAGCAGTCCTACTGCCACAGATACGCAGTATTTT
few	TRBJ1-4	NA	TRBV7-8	CASSQGLAGAEGKLFF	TGTGCCAGCAGCCAGGGCCTCGCAGGGGCCGAGGGAAAACTGTTTTTT
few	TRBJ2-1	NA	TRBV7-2	CASSPRWGPYNEQFF	TGTGCCAGCAGCCCCCGCTGGGGCCCTTACAATGAGCAGTTCTTC
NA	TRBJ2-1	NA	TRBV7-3	CASSPDQGLSYNEQFF	TGTGCCAGCAGCCCCGACCAGGGTCTATCCTACAATGAGCAGTTCTTC
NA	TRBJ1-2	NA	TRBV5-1	CATSLTQGHNYGYTF	TGCGCCACGAGCCTGACCCAGGGGCATAACTATGGCTACACCTTC
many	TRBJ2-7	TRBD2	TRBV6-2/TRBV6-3	CASSLLAGLPRESYEQYF	TGTGCCAGCAGTCTACTAGCGGGCCTACCACGGGAGTCCTACGAGCAGTACTTC
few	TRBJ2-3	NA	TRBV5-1	CASSPRQPGTDTQYF	TGCGCCAGCAGCCCAAGACAGCCCGGCACAGATACGCAGTATTTT
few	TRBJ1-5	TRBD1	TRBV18	CASSPGGQGGQPQHF	TGTGCCAGCTCACCAGGGGGACAGGGTGGTCAGCCCCAGCATTTT
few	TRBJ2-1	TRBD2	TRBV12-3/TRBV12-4	CASSQSGRGSDEQFF	TGTGCCAGCAGTCAAAGCGGGAGGGGGAGCGATGAGCAGTTCTTC
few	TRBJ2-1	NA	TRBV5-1	CASSLGNLGDNEQFF	TGCGCCAGCAGCTTGGGAAACCTAGGAGACAATGAGCAGTTCTTC
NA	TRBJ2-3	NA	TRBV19	CASSIRTASTDTQYF	TGTGCCAGTAGTATCCGGACTGCTAGCACAGATACGCAGTATTTT
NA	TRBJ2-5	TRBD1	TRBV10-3	CAIKGQGPQETQYF	TGTGCCATCAAAGGACAGGGACCTCAAGAGACCCAGTACTTC
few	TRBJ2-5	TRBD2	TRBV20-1	CSASGAGVETQYF	TGCAGTGCTAGCGGAGCGGGAGTGGAGACCCAGTACTTC
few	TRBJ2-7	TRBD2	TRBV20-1	CSVPGLASLEQYF	TGCAGTGTCCCGGGACTAGCTTCTCTCGAGCAGTACTTC
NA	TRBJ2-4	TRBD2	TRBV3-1	CASCLVLLAGGQKNIQYF	TGTGCCAGCTGTTTGGTCCTACTAGCGGGAGGTCAAAAAAACATTCAGTACTTC
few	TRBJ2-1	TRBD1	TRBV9	CASSPGQSFSYNEQFF	TGTGCCAGCAGCCCGGGACAGTCCTTCTCCTACAATGAGCAGTTCTTC
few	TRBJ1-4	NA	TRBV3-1	CASSRVGEGREKLFF	TGTGCCAGCAGCCGGGTCGGCGAGGGTCGGGAAAAACTGTTTTTT
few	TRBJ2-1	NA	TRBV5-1	CASGSGGSGEYYNEQFF	TGCGCCAGCGGCTCAGGGGGGTCGGGGGAATACTACAATGAGCAGTTCTTC
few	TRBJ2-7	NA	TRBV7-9	CASSSQGSEQYF	TGTGCCAGCAGCTCGCAGGGTTCCGAGCAGTACTTC
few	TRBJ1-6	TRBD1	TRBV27	CASSLSGTGVFSPLHF	TGTGCCAGCAGTTTATCGGGGACAGGGGTATTTTCACCCCTCCACTTT
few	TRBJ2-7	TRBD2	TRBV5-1	CASSLAGGKRYEQYF	TGCGCCAGCAGCTTAGCGGGAGGGAAGAGATACGAGCAGTACTTC
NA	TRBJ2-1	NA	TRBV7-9	CASSPEAAYNEQFF	TGTGCCAGCAGCCCGGAGGCAGCCTACAATGAGCAGTTCTTC
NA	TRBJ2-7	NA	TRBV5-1	CASSLGDRDSEQYF	TGCGCCAGCAGCTTGGGCGACAGGGACTCCGAGCAGTACTTC
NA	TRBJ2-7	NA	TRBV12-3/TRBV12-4	CASSLEGSGPYEQYF	TGTGCCAGCAGTTTAGAAGGTAGCGGCCCCTACGAGCAGTACTTC
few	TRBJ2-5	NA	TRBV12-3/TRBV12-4	CASSFRVLETQYF	TGTGCCAGCAGTTTCAGAGTATTGGAGACCCAGTACTTC
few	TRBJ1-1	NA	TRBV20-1	CSARTRMNTEAFF	TGCAGTGCTAGGACCAGGATGAACACTGAAGCTTTCTTT
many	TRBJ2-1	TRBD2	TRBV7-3	CASSFSGLSYNEQFF	TGTGCCAGCAGCTTTAGCGGGCTCTCCTACAATGAGCAGTTCTTC
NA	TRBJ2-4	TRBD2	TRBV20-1	CSAFEWEGKNIQYF	TGCAGTGCTTTTGAGTGGGAGGGCAAAAACATTCAGTACTTC
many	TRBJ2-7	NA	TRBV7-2	CASSLEQPSYEQYF	TGTGCCAGCAGCTTAGAACAGCCCTCCTACGAGCAGTACTTC
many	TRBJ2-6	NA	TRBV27	CASSFQLGSGANVLTF	TGTGCCAGCAGTTTTCAGCTAGGCTCTGGGGCCAACGTCCTGACTTTC
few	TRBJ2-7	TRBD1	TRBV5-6	CASSLYGPGQGREQYF	TGTGCCAGCAGCTTGTACGGGCCGGGACAGGGACGCGAGCAGTACTTC